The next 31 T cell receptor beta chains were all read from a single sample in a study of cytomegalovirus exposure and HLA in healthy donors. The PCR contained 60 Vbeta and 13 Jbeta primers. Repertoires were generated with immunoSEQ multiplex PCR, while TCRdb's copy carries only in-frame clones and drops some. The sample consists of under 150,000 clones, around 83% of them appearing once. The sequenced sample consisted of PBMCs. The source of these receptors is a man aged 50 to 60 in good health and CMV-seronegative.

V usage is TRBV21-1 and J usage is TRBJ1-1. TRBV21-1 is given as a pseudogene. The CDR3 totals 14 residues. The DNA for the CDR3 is TGTGCCAGCAGGCCGGGGGGTGGGTACACTGAAGCTTTCTTT. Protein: CASRPGGGYTEAFF.

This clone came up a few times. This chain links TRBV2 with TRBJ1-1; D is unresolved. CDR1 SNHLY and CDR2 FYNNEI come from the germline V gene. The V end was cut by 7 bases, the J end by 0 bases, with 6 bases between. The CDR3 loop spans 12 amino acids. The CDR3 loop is CASIYLNTEAFF. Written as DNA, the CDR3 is TGTGCCAGCATCTATCTGAACACTGAAGCTTTCTTT.

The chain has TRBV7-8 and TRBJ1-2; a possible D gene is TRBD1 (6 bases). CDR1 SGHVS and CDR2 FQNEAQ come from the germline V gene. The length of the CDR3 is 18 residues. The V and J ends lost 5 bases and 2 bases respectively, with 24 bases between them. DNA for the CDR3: TGTGCCAGCAGCAAATACTCCTTGTGGGAGGGGGGAAACTATGGCTACACCTTC. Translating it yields CASSKYSLWEGGNYGYTF. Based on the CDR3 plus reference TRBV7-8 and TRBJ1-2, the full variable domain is GAGVSQSPRYKVAKRGQDVALRCDPISGHVSLFWYQQALGQGPEFLTYFQNEAQLDKSGLPSDRFFAERPEGSVSTLKIQRTQQEDSAVYLCASSKYSLWEGGNYGYTFGSGTRLTVV.

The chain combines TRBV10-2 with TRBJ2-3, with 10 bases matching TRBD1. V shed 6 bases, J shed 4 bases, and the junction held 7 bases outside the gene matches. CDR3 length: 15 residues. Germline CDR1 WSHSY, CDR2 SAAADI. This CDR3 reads CASSRDRGVSDTQYF. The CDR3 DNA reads TGCGCCAGCAGCCGGGACAGGGGTGTGTCAGATACGCAGTATTTT.

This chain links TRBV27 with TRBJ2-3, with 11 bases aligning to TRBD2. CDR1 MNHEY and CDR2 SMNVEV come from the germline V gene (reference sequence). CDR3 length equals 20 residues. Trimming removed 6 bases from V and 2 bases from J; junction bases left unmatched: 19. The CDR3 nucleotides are TGTGCCAGCAGCCCCAAGAGGTCTGGTGTAGCGGGGGGGTTCACAGATACGCAGTATTTT. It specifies CASSPKRSGVAGGFTDTQYF.

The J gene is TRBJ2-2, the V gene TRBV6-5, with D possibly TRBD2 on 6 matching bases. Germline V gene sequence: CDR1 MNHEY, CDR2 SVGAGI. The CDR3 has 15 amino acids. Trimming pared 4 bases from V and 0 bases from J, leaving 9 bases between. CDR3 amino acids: CASSSRLANTGELFF. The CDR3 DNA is TGTGCCAGCAGTTCCCGACTAGCGAACACCGGGGAGCTGTTTTTT.

The CDR3 nucleotides read TGCGCCAGCAGCGTGGGACAGACCGATGGAAACACCATATATTTT. This codes for CASSVGQTDGNTIYF. The V and J genes are TRBV5-1 and TRBJ1-3; 7 bases agree with TRBD1. The V segment lost 4 bases and the J segment 3 bases; nucleotides outside the gene matches: 7. The CDR3 covers 15 residues. The germline V gene has CDR1 SGHRS and CDR2 YFSETQ.

In DNA form, the CDR3 reads TGCGCCAGCAGCTTGGCGCAGGGGGCCTATGAGCAGTTCTTC. Its protein is CASSLAQGAYEQFF. This chain links TRBV5-1 with TRBJ2-1; 8 bases line up with TRBD1. Germline values: CDR1 SGHRS, CDR2 YFSETQ. J lost 8 bases, V lost 0 bases, and 4 bases had no gene match. The CDR3 consists of 14 residues.

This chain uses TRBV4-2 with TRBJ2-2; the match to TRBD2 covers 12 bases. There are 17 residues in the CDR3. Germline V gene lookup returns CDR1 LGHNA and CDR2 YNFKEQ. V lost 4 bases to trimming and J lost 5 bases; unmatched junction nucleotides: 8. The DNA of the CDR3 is TGTGCCAGCAGCCTAAGTAGGACTAGCGGGGCGACCGGGGAGCTGTTTTTT. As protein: CASSLSRTSGATGELFF.

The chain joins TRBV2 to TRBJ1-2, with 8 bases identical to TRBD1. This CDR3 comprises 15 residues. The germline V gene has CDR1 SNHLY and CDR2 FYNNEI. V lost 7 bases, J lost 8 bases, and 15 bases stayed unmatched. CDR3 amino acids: CASNLDRGRAWGYTF. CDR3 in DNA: TGTGCCAGCAACCTAGACAGGGGTCGGGCATGGGGCTACACCTTC.

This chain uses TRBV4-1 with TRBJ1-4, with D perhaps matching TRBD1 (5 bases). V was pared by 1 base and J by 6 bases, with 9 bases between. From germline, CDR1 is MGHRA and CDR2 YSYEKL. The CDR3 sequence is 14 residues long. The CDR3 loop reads CASSQGWGDEKLFF. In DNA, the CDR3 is TGCGCCAGCAGCCAAGGATGGGGCGATGAAAAACTGTTTTTT.

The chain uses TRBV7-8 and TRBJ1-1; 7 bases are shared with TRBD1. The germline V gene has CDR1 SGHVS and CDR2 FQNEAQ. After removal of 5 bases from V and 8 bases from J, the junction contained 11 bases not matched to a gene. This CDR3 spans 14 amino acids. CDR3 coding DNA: TGTGCCAGCAGCCCTACCCCAGCACAGGGGGAAGCTTTCTTT. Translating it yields CASSPTPAQGEAFF.

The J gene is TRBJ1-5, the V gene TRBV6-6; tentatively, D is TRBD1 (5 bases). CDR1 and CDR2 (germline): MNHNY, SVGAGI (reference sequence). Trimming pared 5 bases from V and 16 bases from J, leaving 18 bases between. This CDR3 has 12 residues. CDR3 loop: CASSTPNRQVHF. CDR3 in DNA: TGTGCCAGCAGTACCCCCAACAGGCAAGTCCATTTT.

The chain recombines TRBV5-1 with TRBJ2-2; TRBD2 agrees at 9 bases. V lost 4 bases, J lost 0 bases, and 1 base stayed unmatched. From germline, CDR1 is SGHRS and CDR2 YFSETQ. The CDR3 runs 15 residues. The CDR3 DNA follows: TGCGCCAGCAGCGTAGCGGGGGCGAACACCGGGGAGCTGTTTTTT. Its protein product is CASSVAGANTGELFF. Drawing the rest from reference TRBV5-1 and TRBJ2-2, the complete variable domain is KAGVTQTPRYLIKTRGQQVTLSCSPISGHRSVSWYQQTPGQGLQFLFEYFSETQRNKGNFPGRFSGRQFSNSRSEMNVSTLELGDSALYLCASSVAGANTGELFFGEGSRLTVL.

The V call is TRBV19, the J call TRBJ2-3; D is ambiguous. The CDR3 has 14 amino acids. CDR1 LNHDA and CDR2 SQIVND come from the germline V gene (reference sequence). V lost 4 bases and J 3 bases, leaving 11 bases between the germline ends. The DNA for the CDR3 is TGTGCCAGTAGTACCCGTCTAGGAACAGATACGCAGTATTTT. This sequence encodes CASSTRLGTDTQYF.

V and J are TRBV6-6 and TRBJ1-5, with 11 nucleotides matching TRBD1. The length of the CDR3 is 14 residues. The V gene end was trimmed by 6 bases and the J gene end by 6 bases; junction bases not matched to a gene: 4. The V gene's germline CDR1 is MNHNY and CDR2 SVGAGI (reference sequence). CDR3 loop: CASSRTGGGQPQHF. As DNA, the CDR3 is TGTGCCAGCAGCCGGACAGGGGGCGGTCAGCCCCAGCATTTT.

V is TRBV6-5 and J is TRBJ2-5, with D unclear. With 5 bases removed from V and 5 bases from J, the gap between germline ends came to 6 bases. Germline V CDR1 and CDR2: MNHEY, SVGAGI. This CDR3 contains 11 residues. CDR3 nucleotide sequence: TGTGCCAGCAGTCACGAGGAGACCCAGTACTTC. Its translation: CASSHEETQYF.

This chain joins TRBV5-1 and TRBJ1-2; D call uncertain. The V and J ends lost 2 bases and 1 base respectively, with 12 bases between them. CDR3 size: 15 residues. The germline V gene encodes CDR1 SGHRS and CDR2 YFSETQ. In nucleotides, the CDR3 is TGCGCCAGCAGCTTTTCCCCGGGGAATAACTATGGCTACACCTTC. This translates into CASSFSPGNNYGYTF.

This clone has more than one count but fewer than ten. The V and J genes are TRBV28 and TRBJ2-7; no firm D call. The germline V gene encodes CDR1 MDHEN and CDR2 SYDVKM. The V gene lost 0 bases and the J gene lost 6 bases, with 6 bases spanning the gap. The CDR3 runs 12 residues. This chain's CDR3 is CASSLWQFEQYF. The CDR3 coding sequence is TGTGCCAGCAGTTTATGGCAGTTCGAGCAGTACTTC.

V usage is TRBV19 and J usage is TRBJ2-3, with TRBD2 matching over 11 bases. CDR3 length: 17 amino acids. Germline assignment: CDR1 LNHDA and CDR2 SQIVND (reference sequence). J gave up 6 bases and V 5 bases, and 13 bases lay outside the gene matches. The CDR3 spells CASSPPTLAGAPDTQYF. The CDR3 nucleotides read TGTGCCAGTAGTCCACCTACACTAGCGGGGGCCCCGGATACGCAGTATTTT.

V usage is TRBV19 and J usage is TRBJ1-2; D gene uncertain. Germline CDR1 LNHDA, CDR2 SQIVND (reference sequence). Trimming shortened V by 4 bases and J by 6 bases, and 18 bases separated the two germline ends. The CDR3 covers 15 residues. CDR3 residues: CASSNYGGMLHGYTF. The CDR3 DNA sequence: TGTGCCAGTAGTAATTATGGAGGGATGTTACATGGCTACACCTTC.

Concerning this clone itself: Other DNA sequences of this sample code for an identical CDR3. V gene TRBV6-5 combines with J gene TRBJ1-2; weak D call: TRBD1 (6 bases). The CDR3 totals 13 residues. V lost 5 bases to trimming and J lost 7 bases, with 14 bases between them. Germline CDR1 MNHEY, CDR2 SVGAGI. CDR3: CASSAPTGFGYTF. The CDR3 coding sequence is TGTGCCAGCAGTGCGCCGACAGGCTTTGGCTACACCTTC.

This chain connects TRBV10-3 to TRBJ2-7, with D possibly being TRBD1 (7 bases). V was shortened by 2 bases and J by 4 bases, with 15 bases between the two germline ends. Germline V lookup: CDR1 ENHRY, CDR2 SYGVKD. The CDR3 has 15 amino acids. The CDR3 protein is CAISEPAGGRYEQYF. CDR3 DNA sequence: TGTGCCATCAGTGAGCCAGCAGGGGGGAGATACGAGCAGTACTTC.

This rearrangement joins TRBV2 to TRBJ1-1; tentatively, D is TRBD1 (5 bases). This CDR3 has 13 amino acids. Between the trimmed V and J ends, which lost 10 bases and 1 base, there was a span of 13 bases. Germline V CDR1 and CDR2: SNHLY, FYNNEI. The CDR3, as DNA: TGTGCCACCATGGGGGACTGGAACACTGAAGCTTTCTTT. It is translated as CATMGDWNTEAFF.

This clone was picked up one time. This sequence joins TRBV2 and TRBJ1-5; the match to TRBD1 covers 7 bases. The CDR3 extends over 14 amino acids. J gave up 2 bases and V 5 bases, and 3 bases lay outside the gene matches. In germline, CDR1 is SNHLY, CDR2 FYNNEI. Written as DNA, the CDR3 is TGTGCCAGCAGTTTGGGACAGCGCAATCAGCCCCAGCATTTT. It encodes CASSLGQRNQPQHF.

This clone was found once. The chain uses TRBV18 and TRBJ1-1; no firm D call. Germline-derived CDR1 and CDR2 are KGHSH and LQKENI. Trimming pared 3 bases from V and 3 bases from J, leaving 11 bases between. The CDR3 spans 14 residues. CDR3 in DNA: TGTGCCAGCTCACCTAAGATCTCAGACACTGAAGCTTTCTTT. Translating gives CASSPKISDTEAFF.

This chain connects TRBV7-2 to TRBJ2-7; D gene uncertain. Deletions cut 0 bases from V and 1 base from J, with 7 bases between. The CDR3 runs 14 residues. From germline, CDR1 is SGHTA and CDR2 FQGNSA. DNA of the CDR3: TGTGCCAGCAGCTTAGCGGCTTCGTCCTACGAGCAGTACTTC. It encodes CASSLAASSYEQYF.

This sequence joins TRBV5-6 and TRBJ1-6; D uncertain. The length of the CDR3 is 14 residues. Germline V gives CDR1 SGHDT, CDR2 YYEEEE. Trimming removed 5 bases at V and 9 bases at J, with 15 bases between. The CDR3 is CASRQPGFGSPLHF. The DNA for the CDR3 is TGTGCCAGCAGGCAGCCGGGGTTTGGTTCACCCCTCCACTTT.

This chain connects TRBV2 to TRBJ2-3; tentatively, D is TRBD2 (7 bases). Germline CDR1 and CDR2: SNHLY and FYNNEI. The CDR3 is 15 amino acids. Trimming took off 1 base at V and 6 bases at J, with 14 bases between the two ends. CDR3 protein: CASSEGEGGQDTQYF. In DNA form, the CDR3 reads TGTGCCAGCAGTGAAGGGGAGGGGGGGCAGGATACGCAGTATTTT.

The CDR3 DNA reads as TGTGCCAGCTCACTCTCAGGGGGCCTGGGGGAAAAACTGTTTTTT. It translates to CASSLSGGLGEKLFF. The chain uses TRBV18 and TRBJ1-4; 8 positions agree with TRBD1. Trimming cost V 4 bases and J 8 bases; bases outside gene matches: 9. CDR1 and CDR2 (germline): KGHSH, LQKENI. The CDR3 consists of 15 residues.

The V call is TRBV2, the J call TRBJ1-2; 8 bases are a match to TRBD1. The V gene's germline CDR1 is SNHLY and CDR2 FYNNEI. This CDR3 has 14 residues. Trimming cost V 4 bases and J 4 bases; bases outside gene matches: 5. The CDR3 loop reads CASSVTGGGYGYTF. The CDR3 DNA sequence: TGTGCCAGCAGTGTCACAGGGGGTGGCTATGGCTACACCTTC.